Detailed here is one TCR beta chain. The CDR3 consists of 15 residues. Germline assignment: CDR1 SGHDN and CDR2 FVKESK. Losses at the gene ends were 3 bases for V and 0 bases for J; bases not matched to a gene: 3. Researchers sorted participants into cohorts using their self-reported clinical history. Exposed volunteers were people who met a COVID-19 case within 2 weeks before study entry. Per the authors' pipeline: Nucleated cell number was recorded as an estimate derived from reference gene primer amplification. The assay was immunoSEQ multiplex PCR, and TCRdb's table has in-frame clones only and misses some. V and J calls plus clone size are reproduced from that table; the DNA served to infer D and trimming. The sample has around 400,000 clones; approximately 90% are singletons. These data come from a study of blood T cell repertoires in COVID-19. Study-level background: The United States, Italy and Spain supplied acute and convalescent COVID-19 samples.

Sequenced sample: PBMCs or T cells enriched from blood (not recorded which). The genes are TRBV14 and TRBJ2-7; TRBD1 matches at 9 bases. This TCR came from a woman between 18 and 29 years old who had been exposed to COVID-19. CDR3 DNA sequence: TGTGCCAGCAGCCAGACAGGGGGTTACTCCTACGAGCAGTACTTC. Protein sequence: CASSQTGGYSYEQYF.